This T cell receptor beta chain was profiled in a study of beta chain features in type 1 diabetes. About the research overall: Examination of sorted cells across all samples involved about 99 million cells. General observations from the study: In every one of the four CD4+ subsets, TCRB CDR3s were moderately but significantly shorter in Type 1 diabetes patients.

The V segment lost 6 bases and the J segment 2 bases; nucleotides outside the gene matches: 7. CDR3 size: 15 residues. Germline lookup yields CDR1 SGHDT and CDR2 YYEEEE. Via CD45RO/CCR7/CD25/CD127/CD95/CD27, cells of the CD4+ naive, central memory, regulatory and stem cell-like memory subsets were sorted. Every isolated RNA sample was fully reverse transcribed, so sequencing captured expressed TCRB transcripts. TCRdb's copy holds only in-frame clones and misses some; the assay was immunoSEQ multiplex PCR. The sample comprises roughly 100,000 clones, 28% of which are singletons, and approximately 0.5% rests with the top ten. As to this clone: Antigen unknown.

The clonotype comes from a woman younger than 30 with type 1 diabetes. J is TRBJ2-2 and V is TRBV5-6, with 7 positions matching TRBD2. The sequenced sample was central memory CD4+ T cells from blood. The chain's CDR3 is CASTTPSGNTGELFF. The CDR3 region has the DNA TGTGCCAGCACCACCCCTAGCGGCAACACCGGGGAGCTGTTTTTT.